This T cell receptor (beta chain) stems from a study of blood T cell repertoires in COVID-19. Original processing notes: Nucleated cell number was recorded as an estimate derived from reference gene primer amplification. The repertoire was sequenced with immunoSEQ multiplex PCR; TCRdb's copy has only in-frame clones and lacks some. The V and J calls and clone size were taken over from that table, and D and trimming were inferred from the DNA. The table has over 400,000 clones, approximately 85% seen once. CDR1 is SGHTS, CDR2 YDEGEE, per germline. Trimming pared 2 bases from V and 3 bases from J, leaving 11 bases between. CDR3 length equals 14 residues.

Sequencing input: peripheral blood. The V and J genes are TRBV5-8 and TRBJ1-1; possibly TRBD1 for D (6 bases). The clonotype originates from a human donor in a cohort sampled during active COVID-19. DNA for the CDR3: TGTGCCAGCAGCTTCGAGACAGGCTACACTGAAGCTTTCTTT. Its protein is CASSFETGYTEAFF. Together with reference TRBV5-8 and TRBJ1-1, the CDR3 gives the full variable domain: EAGVTQSPTHLIKTRGQQATLRCSPISGHTSVYWYQQALGLGLQFLLWYDEGEERNRGNFPPRFSGRQFPNYSSELNVNALELEDSALYLCASSFETGYTEAFFGQGTRLTVV.